The clone carrying this T cell receptor (beta chain) was seen only once. Treatment defined: some 20 received Ad26.COV2.S at low or high dose, single or two shots; five or six received placebo; per-sample allocation not given. Samples came from day 63 after the first vaccine or placebo injection. The donor's status was that of an adult aged 18-55 years in Boston. As its vector, the vaccine had Ad26, which expressed Wuhan-strain SARS-CoV-2 spike. The data were produced by immunoSEQ multiplex PCR, yet TCRdb's version contains in-frame clones alone and is incomplete. Seen here are approximately 410,000 clones, about 92% observed once, and the top ten hold roughly 1.7%. The data were obtained in a study of Ad26.COV2.S vaccination and SARS-CoV-2 variants. Study information: Into the muscle, Ad26.COV2.S was dosed once or twice, 56 days apart.

This receptor was taken from a person between 18 and 65 years old who received the Ad26.COV2.S COVID-19 vaccine or a placebo. The starting material was peripheral blood, obtained in a trial of Ad26.COV2.S vaccine versus placebo.

Here the CDR3 DNA reads TGTGCCAGCAGCTTGGGCCGCAGGGAGCAATACGAGCAGTACTTC. It encodes CASSLGRREQYEQYF. The chain couples TRBV5-6 to TRBJ2-7; tentatively, D is TRBD1 or TRBD2 (5 bases each). The CDR3 is 15 residues long. V lost 0 bases and J lost 4, with 14 bases in between. From germline, CDR1 is SGHDT and CDR2 YYEEEE.